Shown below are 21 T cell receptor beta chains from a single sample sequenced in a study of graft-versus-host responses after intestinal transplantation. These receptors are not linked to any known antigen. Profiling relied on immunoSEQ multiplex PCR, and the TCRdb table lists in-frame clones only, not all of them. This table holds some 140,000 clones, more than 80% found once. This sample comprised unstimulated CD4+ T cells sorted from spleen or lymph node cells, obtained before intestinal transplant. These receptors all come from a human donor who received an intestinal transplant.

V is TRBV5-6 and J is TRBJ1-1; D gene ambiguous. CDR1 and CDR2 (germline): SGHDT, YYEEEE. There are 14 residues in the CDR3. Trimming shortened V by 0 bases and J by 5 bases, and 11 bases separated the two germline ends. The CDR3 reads CASSLAGPVTEAFF. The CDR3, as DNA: TGTGCCAGCAGCTTGGCCGGCCCGGTAACTGAAGCTTTCTTT.

In DNA form, the CDR3 reads TGTGCCAGCAGTGAAGAGAGGGACAGGGATACTGAAGCTTTCTTT. Amino acids: CASSEERDRDTEAFF. The chain uses TRBV6-1 and TRBJ1-1; TRBD1 agrees at 9 bases. Germline loops: CDR1 MNHNS, CDR2 SASEGT. The CDR3 contains 15 residues. J was trimmed by 5 bases and V by 1 base; bases with no gene match: 5.

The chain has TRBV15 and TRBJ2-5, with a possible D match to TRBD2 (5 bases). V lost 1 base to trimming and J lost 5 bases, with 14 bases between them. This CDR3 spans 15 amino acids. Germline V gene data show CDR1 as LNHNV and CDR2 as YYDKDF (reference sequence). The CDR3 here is CATSRAPYEGETQYF. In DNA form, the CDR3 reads TGTGCCACCAGCAGAGCCCCGTATGAGGGCGAGACCCAGTACTTC.

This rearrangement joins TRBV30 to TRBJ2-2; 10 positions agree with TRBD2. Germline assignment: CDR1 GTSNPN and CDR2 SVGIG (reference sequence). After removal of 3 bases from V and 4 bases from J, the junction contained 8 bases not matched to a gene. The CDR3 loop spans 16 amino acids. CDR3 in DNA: TGTGCCTGGAGCTCACTAGCGGGGTTTGTCACCGGGGAGCTGTTTTTT. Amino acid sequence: CAWSSLAGFVTGELFF.

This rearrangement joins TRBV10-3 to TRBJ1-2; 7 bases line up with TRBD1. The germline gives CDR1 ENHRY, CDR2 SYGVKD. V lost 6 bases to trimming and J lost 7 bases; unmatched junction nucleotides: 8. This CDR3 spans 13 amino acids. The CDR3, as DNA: TGTGCCATCAGAACGACAGGGTTAGGTGGCTACACCTTC. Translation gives CAIRTTGLGGYTF.

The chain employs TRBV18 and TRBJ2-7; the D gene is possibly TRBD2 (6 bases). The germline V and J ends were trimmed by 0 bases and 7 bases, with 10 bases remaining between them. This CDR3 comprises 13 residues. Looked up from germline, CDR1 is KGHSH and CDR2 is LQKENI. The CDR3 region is CASSPPEGGEQYF. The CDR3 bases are TGTGCCAGCTCACCACCGGAGGGCGGGGAGCAGTACTTC. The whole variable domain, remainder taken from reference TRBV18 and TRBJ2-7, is NAGVMQNPRHLVRRRGQEARLRCSPMKGHSHVYWYRQLPEEGLKFMVYLQKENIIDESGMPKERFSAEFPKEGPSILRIQQVVRGDSAAYFCASSPPEGGEQYFGPGTRLTVT.

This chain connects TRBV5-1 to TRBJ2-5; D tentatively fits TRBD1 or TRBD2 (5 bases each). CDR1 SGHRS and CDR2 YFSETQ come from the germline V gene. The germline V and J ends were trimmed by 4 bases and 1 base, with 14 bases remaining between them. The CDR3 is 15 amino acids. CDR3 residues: CASSGAGTIQETQYF. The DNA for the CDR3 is TGCGCCAGCAGCGGAGCCGGGACCATCCAAGAGACCCAGTACTTC. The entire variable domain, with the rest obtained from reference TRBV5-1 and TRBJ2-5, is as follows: KAGVTQTPRYLIKTRGQQVTLSCSPISGHRSVSWYQQTPGQGLQFLFEYFSETQRNKGNFPGRFSGRQFSNSRSEMNVSTLELGDSALYLCASSGAGTIQETQYFGPGTRLLVL.

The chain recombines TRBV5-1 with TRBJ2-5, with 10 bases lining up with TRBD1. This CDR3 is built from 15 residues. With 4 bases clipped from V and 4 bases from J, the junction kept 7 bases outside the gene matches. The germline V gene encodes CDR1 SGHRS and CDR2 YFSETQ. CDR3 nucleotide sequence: TGCGCCAGCAGCGGAGGACAGGGGGGATTAGAGACCCAGTACTTC. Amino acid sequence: CASSGGQGGLETQYF. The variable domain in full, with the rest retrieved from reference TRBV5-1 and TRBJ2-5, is KAGVTQTPRYLIKTRGQQVTLSCSPISGHRSVSWYQQTPGQGLQFLFEYFSETQRNKGNFPGRFSGRQFSNSRSEMNVSTLELGDSALYLCASSGGQGGLETQYFGPGTRLLVL.

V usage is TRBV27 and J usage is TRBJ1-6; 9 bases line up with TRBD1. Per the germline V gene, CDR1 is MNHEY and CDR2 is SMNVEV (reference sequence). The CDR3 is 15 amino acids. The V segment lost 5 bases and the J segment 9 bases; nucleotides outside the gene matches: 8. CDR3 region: CASSEGQGYLSPLHF. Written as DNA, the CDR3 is TGTGCCAGCAGTGAGGGACAGGGCTACCTTTCACCCCTCCACTTT.

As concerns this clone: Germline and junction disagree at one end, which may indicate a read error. This CDR3 is CASSSDRDQHF. CDR3 sequence (DNA): TGCGCCAGCAGTTCGGACAGAGACCAGCACTTC. The chain is built from TRBV5-1 and TRBJ2-7, with TRBD1 as a possible D gene (6 bases). Germline CDR1 and CDR2: SGHRS and YFSETQ. The CDR3 runs 11 residues.

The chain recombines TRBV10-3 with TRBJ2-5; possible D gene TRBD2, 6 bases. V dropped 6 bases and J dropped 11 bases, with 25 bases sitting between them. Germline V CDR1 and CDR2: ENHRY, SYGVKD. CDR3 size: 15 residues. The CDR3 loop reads CAIRRGIGSPEEQYF. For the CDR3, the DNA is TGTGCCATCAGGCGGGGTATTGGATCGCCGGAGGAGCAGTACTTC.

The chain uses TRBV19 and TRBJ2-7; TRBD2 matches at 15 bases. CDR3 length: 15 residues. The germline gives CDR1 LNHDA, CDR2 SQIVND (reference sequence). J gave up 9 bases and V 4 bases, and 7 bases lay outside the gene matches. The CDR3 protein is CASSTGLAGGPVQYF. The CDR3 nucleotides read TGTGCCAGTAGTACGGGACTAGCGGGGGGCCCAGTGCAGTACTTC.

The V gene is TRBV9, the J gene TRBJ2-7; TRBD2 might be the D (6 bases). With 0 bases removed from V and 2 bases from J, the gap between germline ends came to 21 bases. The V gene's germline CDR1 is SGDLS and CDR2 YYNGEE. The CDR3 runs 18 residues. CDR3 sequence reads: CASSVATSDRGIAYEQYF. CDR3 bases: TGTGCCAGCAGCGTAGCCACCTCGGATCGGGGGATTGCCTACGAGCAGTACTTC.

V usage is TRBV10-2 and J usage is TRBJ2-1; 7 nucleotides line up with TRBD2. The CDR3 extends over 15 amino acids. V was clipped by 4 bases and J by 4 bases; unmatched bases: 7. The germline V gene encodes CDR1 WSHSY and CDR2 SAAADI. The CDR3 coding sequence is TGCGCCAGCAGTGCGTCGCGGGGGAGTTACAATGAGCAGTTCTTC. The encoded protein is CASSASRGSYNEQFF.

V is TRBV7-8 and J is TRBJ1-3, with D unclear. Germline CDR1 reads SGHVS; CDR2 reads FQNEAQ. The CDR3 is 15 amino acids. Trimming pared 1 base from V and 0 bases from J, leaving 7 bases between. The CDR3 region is CASSLGPVSGNTIYF. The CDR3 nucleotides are TGTGCCAGCAGCTTAGGCCCGGTCTCTGGAAACACCATATATTTT.

The CDR3 protein is CSVVREGYYGYTF. The DNA for the CDR3 is TGCAGCGTTGTTAGGGAAGGTTACTATGGCTACACCTTC. The chain combines TRBV29-1 with TRBJ1-2; D is ambiguous. Germline V gene sequence: CDR1 SQVTM, CDR2 ANQGSEA. The V gene lost 4 bases and the J gene lost 3 bases, with 12 bases spanning the gap. This CDR3 has 13 residues.

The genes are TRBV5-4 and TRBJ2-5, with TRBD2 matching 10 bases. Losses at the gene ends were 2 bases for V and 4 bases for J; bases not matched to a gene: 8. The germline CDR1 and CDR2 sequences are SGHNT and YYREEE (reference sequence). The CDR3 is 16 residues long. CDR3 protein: CASSFQRGGSGETQYF. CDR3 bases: TGTGCCAGCAGCTTTCAGCGGGGGGGCTCCGGAGAGACCCAGTACTTC.

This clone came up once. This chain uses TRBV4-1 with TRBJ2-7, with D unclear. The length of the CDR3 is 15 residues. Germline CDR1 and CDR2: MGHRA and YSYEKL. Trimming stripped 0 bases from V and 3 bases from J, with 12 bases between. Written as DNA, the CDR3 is TGCGCCAGCAGCCAAGAGGTTGGCGAACTCTACGAGCAGTACTTC. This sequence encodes CASSQEVGELYEQYF.

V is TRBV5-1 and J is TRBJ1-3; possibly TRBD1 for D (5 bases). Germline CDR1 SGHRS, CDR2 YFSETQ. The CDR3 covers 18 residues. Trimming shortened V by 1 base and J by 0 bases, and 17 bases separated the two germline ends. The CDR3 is CASSLMATRTLSGNTIYF. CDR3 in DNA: TGCGCCAGCAGCTTGATGGCTACTAGGACACTCTCTGGAAACACCATATATTTT.

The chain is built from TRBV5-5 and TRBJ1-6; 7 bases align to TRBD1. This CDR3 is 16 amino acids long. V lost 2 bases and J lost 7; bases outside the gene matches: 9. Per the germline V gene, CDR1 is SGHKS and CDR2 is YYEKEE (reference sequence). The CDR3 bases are TGTGCCAGCAGCTTCCGAAGACAGGGTCGAAATTCACCCCTCCACTTT. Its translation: CASSFRRQGRNSPLHF.

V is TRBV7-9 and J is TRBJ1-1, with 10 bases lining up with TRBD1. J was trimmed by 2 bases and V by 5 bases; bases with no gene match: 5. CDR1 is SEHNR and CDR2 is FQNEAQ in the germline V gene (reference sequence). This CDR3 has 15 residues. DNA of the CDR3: TGTGCCAGCAGCAGGGGGGACAGGGGTAACACTGAAGCTTTCTTT. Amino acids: CASSRGDRGNTEAFF. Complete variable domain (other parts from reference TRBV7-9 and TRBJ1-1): DTGVSQNPRHKITKRGQNVTFRCDPISEHNRLYWYRQTLGQGPEFLTYFQNEAQLEKSRLLSDRFSAERPKGSFSTLEIQRTEQGDSAMYLCASSRGDRGNTEAFFGQGTRLTVV.